The entry that follows covers one T cell receptor (beta chain) sequence. Using immunoSEQ multiplex PCR, the repertoire was profiled, and TCRdb retains in-frame clones only, with some absent. The table lists hundreds of thousands of clones, over 75% of them singletons. The data derive from a study of shared T cell receptors in the human thymus. Germline V gene sequence: CDR1 MNHEY, CDR2 SMNVEV (reference sequence). This CDR3 spans 15 amino acids. V was cut by 6 bases and J by 2 bases, with 14 bases left in between. The data were also submitted as part of a second study, on human thymus T cells. That paper notes: Thymic repertoires from unrelated individuals overlapped highly, related research reported.

The TCR sequence derives from a boy younger than two with a congenital heart defect. The sample taken for sequencing was thymocytes. This rearrangement joins TRBV27 to TRBJ2-1, with D possibly matching TRBD1 (6 bases). The CDR3 protein is CASSLGWGPYNEQFF. CDR3 nucleotide sequence: TGTGCCAGCAGCTTGGGCTGGGGGCCCTACAATGAGCAGTTCTTC.